This T cell receptor (beta chain) emerged from a study of T-cell reconstitution after alpha-beta-depleted transplantation in children. This clonotype was counted a few times. The CDR3 totals 15 residues. V gave up 4 bases and J gave up 7 bases; unmatched junction bases: 9. Germline V gene lookup returns CDR1 KGHDR and CDR2 SFDVKD. Using unique molecular identifiers, the investigators prepared the TCRbeta library. From the PCR reads, TCRdb called clonotypes with MiXCR, one entry per CDR3 protein. The sample records about 350,000 distinct CDR3 sequences, 10% to 15% being singletons. The genes are TRBV24-1 and TRBJ1-1, with 9 bases aligning to TRBD1. The sequences come from PBMCs, collected from the stem cell graft. This clonotype was obtained from a human donor who donated a stem cell graft to a child with Fanconi anemia. The CDR3 protein is CATSDSGQGTSEAFF. The DNA of the CDR3 is TGTGCCACCAGTGACTCGGGACAGGGAACAAGTGAAGCTTTCTTT.